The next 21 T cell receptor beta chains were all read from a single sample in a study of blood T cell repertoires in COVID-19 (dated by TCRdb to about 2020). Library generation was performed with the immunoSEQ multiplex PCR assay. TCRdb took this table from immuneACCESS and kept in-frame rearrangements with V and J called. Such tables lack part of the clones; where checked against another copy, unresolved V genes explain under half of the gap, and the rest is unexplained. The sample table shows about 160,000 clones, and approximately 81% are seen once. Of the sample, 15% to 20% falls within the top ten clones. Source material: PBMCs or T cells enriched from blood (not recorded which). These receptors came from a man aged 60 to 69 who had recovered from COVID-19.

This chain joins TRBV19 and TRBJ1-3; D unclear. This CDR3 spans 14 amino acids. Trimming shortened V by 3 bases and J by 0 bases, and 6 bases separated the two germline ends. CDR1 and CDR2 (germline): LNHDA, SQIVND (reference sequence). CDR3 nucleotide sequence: TGTGCCAGTAGTATTGAGTACTCTGGAAACACCATATATTTT. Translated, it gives CASSIEYSGNTIYF. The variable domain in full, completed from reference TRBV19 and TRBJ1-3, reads DGGITQSPKYLFRKEGQNVTLSCEQNLNHDAMYWYRQDPGQGLRLIYYSQIVNDFQKGDIAEGYSVSREKKESFPLTVTSAQKNPTAFYLCASSIEYSGNTIYFGEGSWLTVV.

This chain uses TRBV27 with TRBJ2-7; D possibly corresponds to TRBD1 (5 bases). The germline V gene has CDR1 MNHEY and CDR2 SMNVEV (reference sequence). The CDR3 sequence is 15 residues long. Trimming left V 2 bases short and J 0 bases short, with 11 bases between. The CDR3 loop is CASSLQGQSSYEQYF. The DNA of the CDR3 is TGTGCCAGCAGTTTACAGGGCCAGAGCTCCTACGAGCAGTACTTC.

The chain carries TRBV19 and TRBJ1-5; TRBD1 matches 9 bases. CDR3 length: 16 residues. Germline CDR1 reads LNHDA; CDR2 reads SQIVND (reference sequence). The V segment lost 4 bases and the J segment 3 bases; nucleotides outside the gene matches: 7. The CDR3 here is CASSTPDRGNNQPQHF. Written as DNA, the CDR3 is TGTGCCAGTAGTACCCCGGACAGGGGAAACAATCAGCCCCAGCATTTT.

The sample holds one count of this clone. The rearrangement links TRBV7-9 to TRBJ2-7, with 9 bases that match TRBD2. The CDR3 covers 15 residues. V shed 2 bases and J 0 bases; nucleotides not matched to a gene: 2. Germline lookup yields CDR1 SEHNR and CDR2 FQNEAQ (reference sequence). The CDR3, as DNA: TGTGCCAGCAGCTTACTAGCGGGGAGCTCCTACGAGCAGTACTTC. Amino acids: CASSLLAGSSYEQYF. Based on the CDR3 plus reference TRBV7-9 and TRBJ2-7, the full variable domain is DTGVSQNPRHKITKRGQNVTFRCDPISEHNRLYWYRQTLGQGPEFLTYFQNEAQLEKSRLLSDRFSAERPKGSFSTLEIQRTEQGDSAMYLCASSLLAGSSYEQYFGPGTRLTVT.

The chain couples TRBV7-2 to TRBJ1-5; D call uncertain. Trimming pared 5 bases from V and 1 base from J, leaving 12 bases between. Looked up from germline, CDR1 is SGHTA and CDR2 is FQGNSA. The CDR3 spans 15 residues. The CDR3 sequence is CASSPLAGSNQPQHF. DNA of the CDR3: TGTGCCAGCAGCCCCCTTGCGGGAAGCAATCAGCCCCAGCATTTT.

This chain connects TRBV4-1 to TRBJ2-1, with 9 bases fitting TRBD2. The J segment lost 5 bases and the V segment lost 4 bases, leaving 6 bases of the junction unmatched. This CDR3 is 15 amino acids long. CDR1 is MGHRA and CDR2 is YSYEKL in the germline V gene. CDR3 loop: CASSPGTSYNNEQFF. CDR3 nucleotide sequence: TGCGCCAGCAGCCCCGGGACTAGCTATAACAATGAGCAGTTCTTC.

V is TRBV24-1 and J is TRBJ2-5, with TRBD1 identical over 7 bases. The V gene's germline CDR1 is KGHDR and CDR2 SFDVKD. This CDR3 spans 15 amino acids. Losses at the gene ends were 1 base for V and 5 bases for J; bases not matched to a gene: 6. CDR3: CATSDFGTEGETQYF. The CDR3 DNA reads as TGTGCCACCAGTGATTTTGGGACAGAGGGGGAGACCCAGTACTTC.

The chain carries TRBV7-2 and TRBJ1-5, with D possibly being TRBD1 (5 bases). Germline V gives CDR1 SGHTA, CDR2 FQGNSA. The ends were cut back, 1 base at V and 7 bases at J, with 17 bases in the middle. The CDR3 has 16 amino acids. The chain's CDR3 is CASSLDTVGGDQPQHF. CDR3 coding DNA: TGTGCCAGCAGCTTAGATACGGTAGGCGGGGACCAGCCCCAGCATTTT.

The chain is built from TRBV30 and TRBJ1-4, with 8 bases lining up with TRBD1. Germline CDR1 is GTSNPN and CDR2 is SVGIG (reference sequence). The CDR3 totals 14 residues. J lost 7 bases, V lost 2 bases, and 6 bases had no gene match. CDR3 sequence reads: CAWSSGGAGEKLFF. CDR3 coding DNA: TGTGCCTGGAGTTCAGGGGGCGCGGGTGAAAAACTGTTTTTT.

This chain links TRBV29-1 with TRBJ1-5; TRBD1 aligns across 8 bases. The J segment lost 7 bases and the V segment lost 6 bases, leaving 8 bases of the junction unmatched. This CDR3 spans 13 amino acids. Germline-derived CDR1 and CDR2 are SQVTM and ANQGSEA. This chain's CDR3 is CSVTTGAEQPQHF. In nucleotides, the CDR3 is TGCAGCGTGACGACAGGGGCAGAACAGCCCCAGCATTTT.

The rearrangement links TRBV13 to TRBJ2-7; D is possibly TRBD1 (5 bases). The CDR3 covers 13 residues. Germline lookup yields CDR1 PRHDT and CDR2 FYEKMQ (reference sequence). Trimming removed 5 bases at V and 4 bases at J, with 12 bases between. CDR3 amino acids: CASSRHAGYEQYF. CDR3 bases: TGTGCCAGCAGCCGACATGCAGGGTACGAGCAGTACTTC.

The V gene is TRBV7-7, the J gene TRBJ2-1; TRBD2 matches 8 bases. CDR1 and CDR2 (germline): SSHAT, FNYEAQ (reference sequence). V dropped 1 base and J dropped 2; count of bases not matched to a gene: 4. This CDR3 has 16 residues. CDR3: CASSLVSGGAYNEQFF. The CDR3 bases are TGTGCCAGCAGCTTAGTAAGCGGGGGAGCCTACAATGAGCAGTTCTTC.

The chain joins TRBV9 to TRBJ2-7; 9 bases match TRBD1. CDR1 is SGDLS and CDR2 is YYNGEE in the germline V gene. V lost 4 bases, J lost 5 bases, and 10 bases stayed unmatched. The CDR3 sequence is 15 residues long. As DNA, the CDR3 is TGTGCCAGCAGCCACCCCCGGGACAGGGACAACGAGCAGTACTTC. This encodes CASSHPRDRDNEQYF.

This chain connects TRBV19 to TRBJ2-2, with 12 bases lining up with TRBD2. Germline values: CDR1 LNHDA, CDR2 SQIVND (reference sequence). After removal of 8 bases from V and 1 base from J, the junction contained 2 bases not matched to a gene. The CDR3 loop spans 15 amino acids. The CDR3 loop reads CASLTSGGNTGELFF. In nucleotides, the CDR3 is TGTGCCAGTTTGACTAGCGGGGGGAACACCGGGGAGCTGTTTTTT. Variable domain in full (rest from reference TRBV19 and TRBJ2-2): DGGITQSPKYLFRKEGQNVTLSCEQNLNHDAMYWYRQDPGQGLRLIYYSQIVNDFQKGDIAEGYSVSREKKESFPLTVTSAQKNPTAFYLCASLTSGGNTGELFFGEGSRLTVL.

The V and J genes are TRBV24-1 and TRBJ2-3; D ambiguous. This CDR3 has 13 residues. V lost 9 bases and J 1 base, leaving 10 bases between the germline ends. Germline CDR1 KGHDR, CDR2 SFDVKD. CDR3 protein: CATGITGTDTQYF. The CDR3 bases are TGTGCCACCGGCATTACCGGCACAGATACGCAGTATTTT.

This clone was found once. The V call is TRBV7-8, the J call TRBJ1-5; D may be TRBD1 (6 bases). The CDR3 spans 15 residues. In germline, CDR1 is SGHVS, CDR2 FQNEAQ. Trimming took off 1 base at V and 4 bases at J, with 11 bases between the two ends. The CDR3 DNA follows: TGTGCCAGCAGCTTAGGGGGGGGCGGGAATCAGCCCCAGCATTTT. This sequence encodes CASSLGGGGNQPQHF.

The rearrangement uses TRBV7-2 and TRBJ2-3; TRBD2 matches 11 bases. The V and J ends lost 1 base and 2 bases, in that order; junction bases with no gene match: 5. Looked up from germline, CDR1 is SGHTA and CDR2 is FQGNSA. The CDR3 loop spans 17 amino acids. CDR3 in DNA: TGTGCCAGCAGCTTAGATCTAGCGGGGGGTCTCACAGATACGCAGTATTTT. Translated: CASSLDLAGGLTDTQYF.

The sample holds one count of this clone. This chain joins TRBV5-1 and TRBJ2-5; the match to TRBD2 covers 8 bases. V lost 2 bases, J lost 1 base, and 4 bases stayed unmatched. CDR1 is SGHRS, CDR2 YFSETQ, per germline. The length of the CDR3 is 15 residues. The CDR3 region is CASSFGSGSQETQYF. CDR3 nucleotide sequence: TGCGCCAGCAGCTTTGGGAGCGGGAGCCAAGAGACCCAGTACTTC. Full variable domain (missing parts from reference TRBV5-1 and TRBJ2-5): KAGVTQTPRYLIKTRGQQVTLSCSPISGHRSVSWYQQTPGQGLQFLFEYFSETQRNKGNFPGRFSGRQFSNSRSEMNVSTLELGDSALYLCASSFGSGSQETQYFGPGTRLLVL.

The CDR3 sequence is CASSQSPERGRETQYF. The CDR3 DNA reads TGTGCCAGCAGCCAATCTCCGGAGCGGGGGAGGGAGACCCAGTACTTC. This chain connects TRBV3-1 (or the pseudogene TRBV3-2) to TRBJ2-5, with TRBD2 matching 8 bases. There are 16 residues in the CDR3. The J segment lost 5 bases and the V segment lost 2 bases, leaving 10 bases of the junction unmatched. Germline-derived CDR1 and CDR2 are LGHDT and YNNKEL (reference sequence).

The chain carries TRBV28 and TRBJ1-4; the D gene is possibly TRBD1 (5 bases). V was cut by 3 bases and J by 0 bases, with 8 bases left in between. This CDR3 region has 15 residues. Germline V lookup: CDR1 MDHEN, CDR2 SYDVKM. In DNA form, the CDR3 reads TGTGCCAGCAGTTTCAGGGTAACAACTAATGAAAAACTGTTTTTT. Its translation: CASSFRVTTNEKLFF.

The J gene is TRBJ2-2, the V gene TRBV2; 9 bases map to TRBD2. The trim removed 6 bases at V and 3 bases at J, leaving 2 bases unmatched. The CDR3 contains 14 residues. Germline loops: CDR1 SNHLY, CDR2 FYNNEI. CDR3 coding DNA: TGTGCCAGCAGGAAGCGGGGGGACACCGGGGAGCTGTTTTTT. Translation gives CASRKRGDTGELFF. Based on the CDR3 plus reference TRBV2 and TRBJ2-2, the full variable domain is EPEVTQTPSHQVTQMGQEVILRCVPISNHLYFYWYRQILGQKVEFLVSFYNNEISEKSEIFDDQFSVERPDGSNFTLKIRSTKLEDSAMYFCASRKRGDTGELFFGEGSRLTVL.